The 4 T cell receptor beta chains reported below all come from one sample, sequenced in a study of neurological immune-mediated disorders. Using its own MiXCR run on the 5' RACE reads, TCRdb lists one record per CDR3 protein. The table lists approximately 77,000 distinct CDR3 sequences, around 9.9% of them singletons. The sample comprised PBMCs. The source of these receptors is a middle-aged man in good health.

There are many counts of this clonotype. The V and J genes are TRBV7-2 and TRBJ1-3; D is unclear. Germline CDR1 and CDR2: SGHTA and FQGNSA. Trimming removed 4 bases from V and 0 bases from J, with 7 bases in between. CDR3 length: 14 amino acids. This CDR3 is CASSSLGSGNTIYF. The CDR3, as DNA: TGTGCCAGCAGCTCCCTGGGCTCTGGAAACACCATATATTTT.

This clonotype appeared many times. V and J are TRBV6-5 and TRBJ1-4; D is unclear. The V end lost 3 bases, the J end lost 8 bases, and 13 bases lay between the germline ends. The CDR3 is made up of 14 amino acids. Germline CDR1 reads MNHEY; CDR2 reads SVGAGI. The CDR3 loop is CASSYQREGEKLFF. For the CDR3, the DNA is TGTGCCAGCAGTTATCAGAGGGAAGGGGAAAAACTGTTTTTT.

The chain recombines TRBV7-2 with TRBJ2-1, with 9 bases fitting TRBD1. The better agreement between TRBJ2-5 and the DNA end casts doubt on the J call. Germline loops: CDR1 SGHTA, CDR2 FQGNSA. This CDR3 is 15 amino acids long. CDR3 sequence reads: CASSLYRGRQETQYF. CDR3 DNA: TGTGCCAGCAGCTTATACAGGGGGCGGCAAGAGACCCAGTACTTC.

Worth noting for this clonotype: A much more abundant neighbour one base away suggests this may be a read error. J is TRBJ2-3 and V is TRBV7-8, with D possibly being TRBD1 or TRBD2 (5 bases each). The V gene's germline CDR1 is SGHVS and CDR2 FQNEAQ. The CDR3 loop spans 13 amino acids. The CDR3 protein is CASTGPYTDTHYF. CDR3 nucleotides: TGTGCCAGCACGGGACCTTACACAGATACGCACTATTTT.